The clone carrying this T cell receptor beta chain was seen many times. Antigen: not known. These data are taken from a study of Graves' ophthalmopathy and Graves' hyperthyroidism. Study summary: Ophthalmopathy not arising within 18 months of follow-up defined hyperthyroidism as stable.

Exclusion applied to patients with other autoimmune diseases, uncontrolled infections, pregnancy or lactation. General study points: Separation of ophthalmopathy from stable hyperthyroidism was achieved by a 13-signature model, at about 91% sensitivity and roughly 77% specificity. Most expanded thyroid clonotypes above 0.001 frequency also appeared in blood.

J gave up 7 bases and V 7 bases, and 12 bases lay outside the gene matches. CDR3 size: 16 residues. Germline values: CDR1 SNHLY, CDR2 FYNNEI. RNA transcripts yielded amplified TCR beta CDR3 regions. HTBI primers served in a first-round RT-PCR, which a second-round multiplex PCR followed. TCRdb passed the multiplex PCR reads through MiXCR, listing each CDR3 protein once. The table has over a million distinct CDR3 sequences, about 35% seen once. The chain recombines TRBV2 with TRBJ2-6; 8 bases are a match to TRBD1. The sequencing sample was made of peripheral blood or thyroid tissue (not recorded which). This TCR was sampled from an adult man with Graves' hyperthyroidism. As DNA, the CDR3 is TGTGCCAGCATAAATCAAGACAGGGGCTCCGCCAACGTCCTGACTTTC. It codes for CASINQDRGSANVLTF. The full variable domain, in which reference TRBV2 and TRBJ2-6 provide the parts outside the CDR3, is EPEVTQTPSHQVTQMGQEVILRCVPISNHLYFYWYRQILGQKVEFLVSFYNNEISEKSEIFDDQFSVERPDGSNFTLKIRSTKLEDSAMYFCASINQDRGSANVLTFGAGSRLTVL.